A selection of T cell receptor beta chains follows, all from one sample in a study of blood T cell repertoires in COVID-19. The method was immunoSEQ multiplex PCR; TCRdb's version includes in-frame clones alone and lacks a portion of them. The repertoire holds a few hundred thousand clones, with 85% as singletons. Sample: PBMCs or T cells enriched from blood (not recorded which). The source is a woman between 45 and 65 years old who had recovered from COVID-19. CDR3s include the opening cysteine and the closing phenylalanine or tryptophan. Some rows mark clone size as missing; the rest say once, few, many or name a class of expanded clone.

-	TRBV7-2	CASSWPRDRVNYEQYF
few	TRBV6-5	CASSKQGGNQPQHF
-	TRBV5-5	CASSASRGLGQPQHF
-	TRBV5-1	CASSLELGQYNEQFF
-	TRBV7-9	CASSLGPTENTDTQYF
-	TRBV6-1	CASSYGQGAGAFF
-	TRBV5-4	CASSLTRYTEAFF
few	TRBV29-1	CSASTGGYEQYF
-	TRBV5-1	CASTLGSRTDTQYF
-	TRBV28	CASSSSRRGLAGETQYF
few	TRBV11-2	CASSLRARGVGNTIYF